The sequence of this T cell receptor beta chain was determined in a study of control samples from healthy donors and cancer patients. Profiling relied on immunoSEQ multiplex PCR, and the TCRdb table lists in-frame clones only, not all of them. Of some 130,000 clones listed, 92% were seen once; the top ten hold 4.5% to 7%. Sample: blood. The source is a young man in good health.

The DNA of the CDR3 is TGCGCCAGCAGTCAATCACTGTCCCCCCTAACTACAGGGGACCGTAATTCACCCCTCCACTTT. Its protein is CASSQSLSPLTTGDRNSPLHF. V and J are TRBV23-1 and TRBJ1-6; TRBD1 matches 7 bases. TRBV23-1 is known as an ORF, though its function is uncertain. This CDR3 comprises 21 residues. Unmatched junction bases numbered 20, after V lost 0 bases and J lost 6 bases.